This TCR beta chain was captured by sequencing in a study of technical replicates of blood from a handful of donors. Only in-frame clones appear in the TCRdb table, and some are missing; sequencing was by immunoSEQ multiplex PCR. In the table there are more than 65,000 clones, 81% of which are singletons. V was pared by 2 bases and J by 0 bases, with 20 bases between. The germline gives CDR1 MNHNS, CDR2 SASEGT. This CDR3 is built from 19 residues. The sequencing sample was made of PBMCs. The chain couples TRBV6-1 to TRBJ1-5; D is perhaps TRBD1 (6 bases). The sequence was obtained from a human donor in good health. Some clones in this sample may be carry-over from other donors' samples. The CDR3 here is CASSELRLPGTFSNQPQHF. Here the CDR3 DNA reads TGTGCCAGCAGTGAACTACGGCTCCCCGGGACATTTAGCAATCAGCCCCAGCATTTT.